Listed below are T cell receptor beta chains from one sample, sequenced in a study of beta chain features in type 1 diabetes. Using immunoSEQ multiplex PCR, the repertoire was profiled, and TCRdb retains in-frame clones only, with some absent. The table records approximately 160,000 clones, about a tenth of them present only once. The sequenced sample was central memory CD4+ T cells from blood. Receptors originate from a man aged 25 to 45 with type 1 diabetes. Both conserved end residues are part of each CDR3. A D gene is named only where the DNA matches it firmly. Size values are once, few and many counts, or a class for expanded clones, and some rows have none.

TRBJ1-2,16,TRBD1,TRBV7-8,few,TGTGCCAGCAGCTTAGCCACAGGGGCCACTAGCTATGGCTACACCTTC,CASSLATGATSYGYTF
TRBJ1-3,14,TRBD1,TRBV18,few,TGTGCCAGCTCAGCGGACAGGGCTGGAAACACCATATATTTT,CASSADRAGNTIYF
TRBJ2-3,14,.,TRBV11-2,.,TGTGCCAGCAGCTTACGGGCCAGGGCAGATACGCAGTATTTT,CASSLRARADTQYF
TRBJ2-7,16,TRBD2,TRBV4-3,few,TGCGCCAGCAGCCAAGATTTGGTAGCGGGAGTGTATGAGCAGTACTTC,CASSQDLVAGVYEQYF
TRBJ2-1,15,TRBD2,TRBV30,many,TGTGCCTTTGCTCGGACTAGCGGGAGGCTCGGGGAGCAGTTCTTC,CAFARTSGRLGEQFF
TRBJ2-7,16,TRBD2,TRBV25-1,few,TGTGCCAGCAGTGAACTCGGCGGGAGCAGTTCCTACGAGCAGTACTTC,CASSELGGSSSYEQYF
TRBJ2-1,12,.,TRBV19,.,TGTGCCAGTAGGGACTATGGCAATGAGCAGTTCTTC,CASRDYGNEQFF
TRBJ1-5,13,.,TRBV4-3,few,TGCGCCAGCAGCCAAGATTCCGGTCAGCCCCAGCATTTT,CASSQDSGQPQHF
TRBJ2-7,14,TRBD2,TRBV19,.,TGTGCCAGTAGTATTAGCGGGAGGGCCTACGAGCAGTACTTC,CASSISGRAYEQYF
TRBJ2-3,17,TRBD2,TRBV2,.,TGTGCCAGCAGTGACGTCGGACTAGCGGTTCGCACAGATACGCAGTATTTT,CASSDVGLAVRTDTQYF
TRBJ2-7,15,.,TRBV7-9,few,TGTGCCAGCAGCTTAGCGCATTCGGGTATCTACGAGCAGTACTTC,CASSLAHSGIYEQYF
TRBJ2-5,14,TRBD1,TRBV19,.,TGTGCCAGTAGTGGAACAGGGCTCCAGGGGGCCCAGTACTTC,CASSGTGLQGAQYF
TRBJ2-7,14,TRBD1,TRBV2,few,TGTGCCAGCGTTAGGACAGGGGGCGGGTACGAGCAGTACTTC,CASVRTGGGYEQYF
TRBJ2-7,13,.,TRBV28,.,TGTGCCAGCAGTTTAAGCGGATTTTACGAGCAGTACTTC,CASSLSGFYEQYF
TRBJ2-1,13,TRBD2,TRBV28,.,TGTGCCAGCAGTTCCCAGAACGGGGGGATACAGTTCTTC,CASSSQNGGIQFF
TRBJ2-1,15,.,TRBV7-8,.,TGTGCCAGCAGCCCCGGGGGGCAATCCTACAATGAGCAGTTCTTC,CASSPGGQSYNEQFF
TRBJ2-6,16,.,TRBV10-3,few,TGTGCCATCAGGGCACAGGGAGACTCTGGGGCCAACGTCCTGACTTTC,CAIRAQGDSGANVLTF
TRBJ1-5,13,.,TRBV7-2,few,TGTGCCAGCAGCCCCAGGGGAGCGCAGCCCCAGCATTTT,CASSPRGAQPQHF